This entry lists 27 T cell receptor beta chains sequenced from one sample in a study of T-cell memory formation after mild COVID-19. TCRdb reanalysed the 5' RACE reads using MiXCR and keeps one entry per CDR3 protein. Among about 210,000 distinct CDR3 sequences listed, around 30% were seen once. The sample was PBMCs or a T cell subset sorted from them (not recorded which). The receptor source for this set is an adult woman who had mild COVID-19 (a few samples of this study predate the infection). Cell type and time point are not known.

V is TRBV27 and J is TRBJ2-7; TRBD1 agrees at 7 bases. Trimming took 0 bases from V and 2 from J; bases not matched to a gene: 7. This CDR3 comprises 16 residues. Germline assignment: CDR1 MNHEY and CDR2 SMNVEV (reference sequence). As DNA, the CDR3 is TGTGCCAGCAGTTTATCGATATGGGACAGCCCCTACGAGCAGTACTTC. Its translation: CASSLSIWDSPYEQYF.

There are a few counts of this clonotype. V and J are TRBV24-1 and TRBJ2-3; perhaps TRBD2 as D (6 bases). Trimming stripped 7 bases from V and 5 bases from J, with 12 bases between. The CDR3 is 13 residues long. Germline V gene sequence: CDR1 KGHDR, CDR2 SFDVKD. In DNA, the CDR3 is TGTGCCACCAGCCTCGGAGCGGGAGATACGCAGTATTTT. Translated: CATSLGAGDTQYF.

The table lists this clonotype with a few counts. The J gene is TRBJ2-7, the V gene TRBV4-3; 9 bases align to TRBD2. This CDR3 has 15 residues. V shed 4 bases and J 2 bases; nucleotides not matched to a gene: 6. Germline CDR1 and CDR2: LGHNA and YSLEER. The CDR3 bases are TGCGCCAGCAGCCGAGAGCGGGAGGCTCCCTACGAGCAGTACTTC. Translating gives CASSREREAPYEQYF.

The chain links TRBV5-1 to TRBJ2-2; tentatively, D is TRBD1 (6 bases). Germline V gene lookup returns CDR1 SGHRS and CDR2 YFSETQ. The CDR3 has 15 amino acids. V dropped 1 base and J dropped 6 bases, with 13 bases sitting between them. The CDR3 region is CASSLWQGIAGELFF. In DNA, the CDR3 is TGCGCCAGCAGCTTGTGGCAGGGGATTGCCGGGGAGCTGTTTTTT.

The genes are TRBV10-3 and TRBJ2-5, with D tentatively TRBD1 (6 bases). The CDR3 runs to 15 residues. Trimming left V 0 bases short and J 5 bases short, with 13 bases between. The germline gives CDR1 ENHRY, CDR2 SYGVKD. CDR3 bases: TGTGCCATCAGTGAGTCGGACAGTCGAAGGGAGACCCAGTACTTC. Translation gives CAISESDSRRETQYF.

This chain's CDR3 is CASSFIASTDTQYF. Here the CDR3 DNA reads TGTGCCAGCAGTTTTATAGCCAGCACAGATACGCAGTATTTT. V is TRBV12-3 or TRBV12-4 and J is TRBJ2-3, with D hard to call. This CDR3 contains 14 residues. Trimming pared 3 bases from V and 0 bases from J, leaving 7 bases between.

This chain links TRBV6-1 with TRBJ1-5; D not certain. This CDR3 has 14 residues. V was cut by 3 bases and J by 3 bases, with 9 bases left in between. Germline V gives CDR1 MNHNS, CDR2 SASEGT. The CDR3 sequence is CASSEVQVNQPQHF. The CDR3, as DNA: TGTGCCAGCAGTGAGGTACAAGTCAATCAGCCCCAGCATTTT.

V usage is TRBV29-1 and J usage is TRBJ1-2; D is uncertain. The germline V and J ends were trimmed by 4 bases and 4 bases, with 10 bases remaining between them. Germline V gene sequence: CDR1 SQVTM, CDR2 ANQGSEA. The CDR3 is 12 amino acids. The CDR3 DNA reads as TGCAGCGTTGGAGAGGAACCCTATGGCTACACCTTC. Amino acids: CSVGEEPYGYTF.

This clonotype was observed a handful of times. The chain combines TRBV10-2 with TRBJ2-2; D call uncertain. Germline V gene lookup returns CDR1 WSHSY and CDR2 SAAADI. The CDR3 runs to 14 residues. Trimming took 2 bases from V and 1 from J, leaving 5 bases between them. The CDR3 region is CASSEGVNTGELFF. CDR3 coding DNA: TGCGCCAGCAGTGAGGGGGTGAACACCGGGGAGCTGTTTTTT.

This clonotype was counted between two and nine times. This sequence joins TRBV12-3 or TRBV12-4 and TRBJ2-5, with no clear D. The CDR3 covers 13 residues. With 5 bases removed from V and 7 bases from J, the gap between germline ends came to 14 bases. CDR3 loop: CASSDLGYGTQYF. The CDR3 coding sequence is TGTGCCAGCAGTGATCTGGGGTACGGGACCCAGTACTTC.

The rearrangement uses TRBV7-8 and TRBJ2-3, with 7 bases lining up with TRBD1. The CDR3 runs 16 residues. Losses at the gene ends were 8 bases for V and 2 bases for J; bases not matched to a gene: 13. Germline loops: CDR1 SGHVS, CDR2 FQNEAQ. CDR3 in amino acids: CASAWAGGAPTDTQYF. The DNA of the CDR3 is TGTGCCAGCGCCTGGGCAGGGGGAGCCCCCACAGATACGCAGTATTTT.

This chain links TRBV29-1 with TRBJ2-2, with 9 bases identical to TRBD2. The V gene's germline CDR1 is SQVTM and CDR2 ANQGSEA. The CDR3 is made up of 14 amino acids. V shed 3 bases and J 6 bases; nucleotides not matched to a gene: 5. CDR3 coding DNA: TGCAGCGTTGAGTCGCTAGCGGGGCCCGGGGAGCTGTTTTTT. It encodes CSVESLAGPGELFF.

The chain links TRBV4-2 to TRBJ2-1; 8 bases are shared with TRBD2. The CDR3 runs 18 residues. J was trimmed by 4 bases and V by 0 bases; bases with no gene match: 11. Germline V CDR1 and CDR2: LGHNA, YNFKEQ. DNA of the CDR3: TGTGCCAGCAGCCAAGATGGACGGGCTAGCGGGCCATACAATGAGCAGTTCTTC. It translates to CASSQDGRASGPYNEQFF.

The chain uses TRBV3-1 and TRBJ2-2, with D unresolved. V was cut by 3 bases and J by 0 bases, with 2 bases left in between. The CDR3 covers 13 residues. CDR1 is LGHDT, CDR2 YNNKEL, per germline (reference sequence). The CDR3 region has the DNA TGTGCCAGCAGCCACCCGAACACCGGGGAGCTGTTTTTT. This codes for CASSHPNTGELFF.

The chain couples TRBV12-3 or TRBV12-4 to TRBJ1-5; tentative D call: TRBD1 (5 bases). This CDR3 comprises 14 residues. The V end lost 6 bases, the J end lost 0 bases, and 9 bases lay between the germline ends. The chain's CDR3 is CASSPTVSNQPQHF. The CDR3 DNA sequence: TGTGCCAGCAGCCCGACAGTTAGCAATCAGCCCCAGCATTTT.

This clonotype was counted only a few times. The chain links TRBV12-3 or TRBV12-4 to TRBJ2-1; TRBD2 matches 7 bases. V lost 6 bases to trimming and J lost 6 bases; unmatched junction nucleotides: 8. The CDR3 spans 14 residues. The CDR3 bases are TGTGCCAGCAGGCATAGCGGGCCCGCCAATGAGCAGTTCTTC. It codes for CASRHSGPANEQFF.

The V and J genes are TRBV14 and TRBJ2-1, with 7 nucleotides matching TRBD2. The V segment lost 4 bases and the J segment 3 bases; nucleotides outside the gene matches: 3. The CDR3 extends over 14 amino acids. Germline CDR1 reads SGHDN; CDR2 reads FVKESK. The CDR3 reads CASSLGGDYNEQFF. CDR3 bases: TGTGCCAGCAGCCTGGGGGGGGACTACAATGAGCAGTTCTTC. Filled out from reference TRBV14 and TRBJ2-1, the complete variable domain reads EAGVTQFPSHSVIEKGQTVTLRCDPISGHDNLYWYRRVMGKEIKFLLHFVKESKQDESGMPNNRFLAERTGGTYSTLKVQPAELEDSGVYFCASSLGGDYNEQFFGPGTRLTVL.

This clonotype was recorded only once. The chain recombines TRBV29-1 with TRBJ1-3; D uncertain. The length of the CDR3 is 12 residues. Trimming removed 7 bases at V and 0 bases at J, with 7 bases between. Germline assignment: CDR1 SQVTM and CDR2 ANQGSEA. This CDR3 is CSAGDSGNTIYF. In nucleotides, the CDR3 is TGCAGCGCTGGGGACTCTGGAAACACCATATATTTT.

The rearrangement joins TRBV15 to TRBJ1-3; D is unresolved. The CDR3 loop spans 14 amino acids. The V end was cut by 5 bases, the J end by 2 bases, with 10 bases between. CDR1 and CDR2 (germline): LNHNV, YYDKDF (reference sequence). The CDR3 sequence: CATSPLQTGNTIYF. The CDR3, as DNA: TGTGCCACCAGCCCTCTACAGACTGGAAACACCATATATTTT.

This clonotype was seen more than once but under ten times. This chain links TRBV30 with TRBJ2-6, with TRBD1 matching 11 bases. The CDR3 has 17 amino acids. Germline assignment: CDR1 GTSNPN and CDR2 SVGIG (reference sequence). After removal of 3 bases from V and 2 bases from J, the junction contained 6 bases not matched to a gene. DNA of the CDR3: TGTGCCTGGAGCCCTATGGGACAGGGGGCTGGGGCCAACGTCCTGACTTTC. It translates to CAWSPMGQGAGANVLTF.

The chain links TRBV7-2 to TRBJ2-7, with TRBD2 matching over 12 bases. CDR1 is SGHTA, CDR2 FQGNSA, per germline. The CDR3 loop spans 15 amino acids. J lost 2 bases, V lost 5 bases, and 4 bases had no gene match. The CDR3 region is CASSTGLAGTYEQYF. The DNA of the CDR3 is TGTGCCAGCAGCACCGGACTAGCGGGAACCTACGAGCAGTACTTC.

This clonotype has more than one count but fewer than ten. This rearrangement joins TRBV6-2 or TRBV6-3 to TRBJ2-3, with a possible D match to TRBD1 (6 bases). The CDR3 sequence is 14 residues long. CDR1 MNHEY and CDR2 SVGEGT come from the germline V gene. V lost 7 bases to trimming and J lost 6 bases, with 17 bases between them. The chain's CDR3 is CASTSSLGADTQYF. In DNA form, the CDR3 reads TGTGCCAGCACCTCCTCTCTGGGGGCGGATACGCAGTATTTT.

This chain links TRBV20-1 with TRBJ1-6; the D is unclear. V was pared by 3 bases and J by 8 bases, with 17 bases between. This CDR3 region has 15 residues. Looked up from germline, CDR1 is DFQATT and CDR2 is SNEGSKA (reference sequence). Written as DNA, the CDR3 is TGCAGTGCTAGGCCTGCTGGGTATGCGGATTCACCCCTCCACTTT. Its protein is CSARPAGYADSPLHF.

CDR3 amino acids: CATSDVSTHNEQFF. In nucleotides, the CDR3 is TGTGCCACCAGTGATGTTTCGACCCACAATGAGCAGTTCTTC. The genes are TRBV24-1 and TRBJ2-1; D gene ambiguous. This CDR3 contains 14 residues. V was clipped by 3 bases and J by 5 bases, with 10 bases between them. Germline assignment: CDR1 KGHDR and CDR2 SFDVKD.

The sample holds a few counts of this clonotype. This CDR3 reads CASKGHGSLSLFF. CDR3 sequence (DNA): TGTGCCAGCAAGGGACATGGTAGTCTATCGCTGTTTTTT. The rearrangement links TRBV27 to TRBJ2-2; weak D call: TRBD1 (6 bases). The CDR3 consists of 13 residues. Germline V CDR1 and CDR2: MNHEY, SMNVEV (reference sequence). Trimming stripped 7 bases from V and 13 bases from J, with 19 bases between.

The chain uses TRBV7-2 and TRBJ2-5, with D tentatively TRBD1 (5 bases). Germline CDR1 and CDR2: SGHTA and FQGNSA. The CDR3 consists of 16 residues. Trimming stripped 4 bases from V and 2 bases from J, with 17 bases between. CDR3 sequence (DNA): TGTGCCAGCAGCTCAACCGGACAAGTGGTTCAAGAGACCCAGTACTTC. Translation: CASSSTGQVVQETQYF.

This chain joins TRBV29-1 and TRBJ2-2; 8 bases fit TRBD2. The CDR3 length is 15 residues. The germline V gene encodes CDR1 SQVTM and CDR2 ANQGSEA. With V trimmed by 3 bases and J by 1 base, 4 bases remained unmatched. This CDR3 reads CSVDGGGVNTGELFF. CDR3 DNA sequence: TGCAGCGTTGACGGGGGGGGAGTGAACACCGGGGAGCTGTTTTTT.